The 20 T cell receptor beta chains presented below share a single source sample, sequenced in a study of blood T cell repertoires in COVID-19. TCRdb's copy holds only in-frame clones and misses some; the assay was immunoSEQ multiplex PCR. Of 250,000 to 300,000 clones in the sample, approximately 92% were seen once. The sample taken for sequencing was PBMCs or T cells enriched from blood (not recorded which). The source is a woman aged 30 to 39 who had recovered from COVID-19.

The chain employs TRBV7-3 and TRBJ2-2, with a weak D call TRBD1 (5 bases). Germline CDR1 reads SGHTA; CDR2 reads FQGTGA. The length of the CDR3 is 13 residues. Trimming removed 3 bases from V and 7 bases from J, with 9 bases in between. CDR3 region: CASSLDRGGELFF. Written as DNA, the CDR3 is TGTGCCAGCAGCTTGGATAGGGGCGGGGAGCTGTTTTTT.

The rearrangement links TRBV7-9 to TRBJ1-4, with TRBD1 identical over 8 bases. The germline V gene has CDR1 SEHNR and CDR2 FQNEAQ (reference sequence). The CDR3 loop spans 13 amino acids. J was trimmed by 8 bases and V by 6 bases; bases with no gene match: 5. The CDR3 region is CASSNRGSEKLFF. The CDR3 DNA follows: TGTGCCAGCAGTAACAGGGGGAGCGAAAAACTGTTTTTT.

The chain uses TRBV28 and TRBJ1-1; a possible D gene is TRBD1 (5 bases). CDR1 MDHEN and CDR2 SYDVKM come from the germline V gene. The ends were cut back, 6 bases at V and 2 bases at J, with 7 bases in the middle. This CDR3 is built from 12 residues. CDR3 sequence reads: CASRGPNTEAFF. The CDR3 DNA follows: TGTGCCAGCAGGGGGCCCAACACTGAAGCTTTCTTT.

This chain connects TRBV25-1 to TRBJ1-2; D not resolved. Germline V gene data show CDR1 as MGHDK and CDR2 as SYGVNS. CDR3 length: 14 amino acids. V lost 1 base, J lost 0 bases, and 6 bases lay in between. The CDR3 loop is CASSELSPNYGYTF. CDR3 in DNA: TGTGCCAGCAGTGAATTATCTCCTAACTATGGCTACACCTTC.

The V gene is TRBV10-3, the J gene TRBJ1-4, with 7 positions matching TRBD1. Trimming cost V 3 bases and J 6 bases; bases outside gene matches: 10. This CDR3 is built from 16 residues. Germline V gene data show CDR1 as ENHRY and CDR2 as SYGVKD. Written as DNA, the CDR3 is TGTGCCATCAGTGACCCAACACTCGGGACAGATGAAAAACTGTTTTTT. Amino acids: CAISDPTLGTDEKLFF.

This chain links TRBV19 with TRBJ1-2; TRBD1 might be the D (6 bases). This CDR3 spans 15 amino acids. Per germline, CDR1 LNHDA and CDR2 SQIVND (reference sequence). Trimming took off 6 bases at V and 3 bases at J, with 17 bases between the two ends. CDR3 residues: CASSRNGGADYGYTF. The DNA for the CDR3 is TGTGCCAGTAGCCGGAATGGGGGGGCAGACTATGGCTACACCTTC.

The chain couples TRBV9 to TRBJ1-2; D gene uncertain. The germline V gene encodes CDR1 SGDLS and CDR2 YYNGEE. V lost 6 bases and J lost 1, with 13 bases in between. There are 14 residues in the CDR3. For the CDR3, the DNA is TGTGCCAGCACCCCTTCCGGGATTAACTATGGCTACACCTTC. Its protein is CASTPSGINYGYTF.

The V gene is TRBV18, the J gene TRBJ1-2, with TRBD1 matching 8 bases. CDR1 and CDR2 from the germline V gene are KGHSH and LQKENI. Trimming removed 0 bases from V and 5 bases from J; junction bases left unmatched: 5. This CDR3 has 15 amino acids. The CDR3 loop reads CASSPPGTGDYGYTF. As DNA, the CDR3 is TGTGCCAGCTCACCACCCGGGACAGGAGATTATGGCTACACCTTC.

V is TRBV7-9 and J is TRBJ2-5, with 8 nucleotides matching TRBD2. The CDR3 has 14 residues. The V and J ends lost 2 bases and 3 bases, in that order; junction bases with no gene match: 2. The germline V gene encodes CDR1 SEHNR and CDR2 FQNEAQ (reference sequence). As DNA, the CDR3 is TGTGCCAGCAGCTTAATTAGCGGGAAAGAGACCCAGTACTTC. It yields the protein CASSLISGKETQYF.

In nucleotides, the CDR3 is TGCGCCAGCAGCTTCCGACTGGAAGAGACCCAGTACTTC. It yields the protein CASSFRLEETQYF. The chain is built from TRBV5-1 and TRBJ2-5, with D unresolved. Trimming removed 2 bases at V and 3 bases at J, with 8 bases between. The CDR3 length is 13 residues. CDR1 SGHRS and CDR2 YFSETQ come from the germline V gene.

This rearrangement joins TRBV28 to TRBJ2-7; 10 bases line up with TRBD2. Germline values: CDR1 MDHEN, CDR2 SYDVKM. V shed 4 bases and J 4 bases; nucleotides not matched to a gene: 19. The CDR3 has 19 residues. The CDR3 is CASSSQVFPRTSGSYEQYF. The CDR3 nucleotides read TGTGCCAGCAGTTCCCAAGTCTTCCCCCGGACTAGCGGTTCTTACGAGCAGTACTTC. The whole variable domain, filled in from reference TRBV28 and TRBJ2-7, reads DVKVTQSSRYLVKRTGEKVFLECVQDMDHENMFWYRQDPGLGLRLIYFSYDVKMKEKGDIPEGYSVSREKKERFSLILESASTNQTSMYLCASSSQVFPRTSGSYEQYFGPGTRLTVT.

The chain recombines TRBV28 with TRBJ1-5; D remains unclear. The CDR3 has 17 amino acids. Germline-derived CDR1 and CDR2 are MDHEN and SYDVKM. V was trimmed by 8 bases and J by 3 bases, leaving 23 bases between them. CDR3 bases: TGTGCCAGCCGTCCCACCGCGGCTCGGCAAACCAATCAGCCCCAGCATTTT. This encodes CASRPTAARQTNQPQHF.

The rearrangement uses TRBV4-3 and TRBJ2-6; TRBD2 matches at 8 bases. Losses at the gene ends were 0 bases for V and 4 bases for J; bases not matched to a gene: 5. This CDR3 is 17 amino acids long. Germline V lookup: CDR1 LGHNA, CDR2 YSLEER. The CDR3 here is CASSQEPGGTGANVLTF. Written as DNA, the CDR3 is TGCGCCAGCAGCCAAGAACCGGGAGGGACGGGGGCCAACGTCCTGACTTTC.

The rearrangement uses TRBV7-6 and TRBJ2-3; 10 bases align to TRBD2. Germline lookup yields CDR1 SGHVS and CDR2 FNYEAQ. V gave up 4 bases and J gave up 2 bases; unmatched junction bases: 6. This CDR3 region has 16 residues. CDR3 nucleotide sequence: TGTGCCAGCAGCTCACTAGCGGGGCAGATCACAGATACGCAGTATTTT. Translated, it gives CASSSLAGQITDTQYF.

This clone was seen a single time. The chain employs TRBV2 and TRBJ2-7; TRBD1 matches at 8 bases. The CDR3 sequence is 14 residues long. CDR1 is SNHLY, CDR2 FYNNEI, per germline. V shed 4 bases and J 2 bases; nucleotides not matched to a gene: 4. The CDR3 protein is CASSAGTGAYEQYF. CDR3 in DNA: TGTGCCAGCAGTGCGGGGACAGGCGCCTACGAGCAGTACTTC.

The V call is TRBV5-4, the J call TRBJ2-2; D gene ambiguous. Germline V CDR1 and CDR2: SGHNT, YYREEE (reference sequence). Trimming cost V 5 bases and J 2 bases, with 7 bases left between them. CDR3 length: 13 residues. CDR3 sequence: CASRPLNTGELFF. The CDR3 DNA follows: TGTGCCAGCAGGCCACTAAACACCGGGGAGCTGTTTTTT.

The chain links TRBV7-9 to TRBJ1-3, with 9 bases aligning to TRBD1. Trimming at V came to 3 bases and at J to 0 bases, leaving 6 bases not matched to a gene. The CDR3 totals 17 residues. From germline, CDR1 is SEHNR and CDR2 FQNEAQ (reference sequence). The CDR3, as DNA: TGTGCCAGCAGCTTCCCGACAGGGGGTAGCTCTGGAAACACCATATATTTT. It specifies CASSFPTGGSSGNTIYF.

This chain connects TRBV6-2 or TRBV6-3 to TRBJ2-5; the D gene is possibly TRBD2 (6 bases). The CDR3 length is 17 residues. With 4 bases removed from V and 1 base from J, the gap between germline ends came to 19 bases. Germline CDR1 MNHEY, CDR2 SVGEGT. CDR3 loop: CASSSGGLWNIQETQYF. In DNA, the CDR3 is TGTGCCAGCAGTTCAGGAGGACTATGGAACATCCAAGAGACCCAGTACTTC.

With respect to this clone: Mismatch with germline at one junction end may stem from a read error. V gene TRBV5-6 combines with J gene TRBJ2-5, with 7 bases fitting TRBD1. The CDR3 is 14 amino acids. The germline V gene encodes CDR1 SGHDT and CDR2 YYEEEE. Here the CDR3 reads CAGSLYRGGETQYF. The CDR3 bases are TGTGCCGGCAGCTTGTACAGGGGTGGAGAGACCCAGTACTTC.

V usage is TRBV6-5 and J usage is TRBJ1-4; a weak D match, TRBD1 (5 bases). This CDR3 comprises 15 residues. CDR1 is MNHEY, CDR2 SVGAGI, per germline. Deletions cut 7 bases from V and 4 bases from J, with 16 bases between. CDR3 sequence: CASNTRTGGNEKLFF. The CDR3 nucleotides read TGTGCCAGCAACACGCGGACGGGGGGTAATGAAAAACTGTTTTTT.